Following are 29 T cell receptor beta chains from one sample sequenced in a study of blood T cell repertoires in COVID-19 (dated by TCRdb to about 2020). To prepare the library, the immunoSEQ multiplex PCR assay was applied. TCRdb obtained this table from immuneACCESS and retained in-frame rearrangements with V and J assigned. These tables miss some clones; where compared with another copy, unresolved V genes account for less than half of the shortfall, and the remainder is unexplained. This sample holds some 100,000 clones; 70% to 90% were observed only once. Roughly 8.1% of the sample rests with the top ten. Sequencing was carried out using peripheral blood. All receptors derive from a woman in her 70s with acute or convalescent COVID-19.

The V gene is TRBV28, the J gene TRBJ2-7; 10 bases agree with TRBD2. The germline CDR1 and CDR2 sequences are MDHEN and SYDVKM. V gave up 5 bases and J gave up 2 bases; unmatched junction bases: 6. This CDR3 is built from 15 residues. The CDR3 region is CASSSGLAVTYEQYF. CDR3 coding DNA: TGTGCCAGCAGTAGTGGACTAGCGGTCACCTACGAGCAGTACTTC.

The chain employs TRBV15 and TRBJ2-7; TRBD2 aligns across 9 bases. CDR1 LNHNV and CDR2 YYDKDF come from the germline V gene (reference sequence). There are 14 residues in the CDR3. With 5 bases clipped from V and 4 bases from J, the junction kept 6 bases outside the gene matches. CDR3 sequence reads: CATSERGDPYEQYF. The CDR3 DNA follows: TGTGCCACCAGCGAGCGGGGGGACCCATACGAGCAGTACTTC. The full variable domain, its missing parts supplied by reference TRBV15 and TRBJ2-7, is DAMVIQNPRYQVTQFGKPVTLSCSQTLNHNVMYWYQQKSSQAPKLLFHYYDKDFNNEADTPDNFQSRRPNTSFCFLDIRSPGLGDTAMYLCATSERGDPYEQYFGPGTRLTVT.

The J gene is TRBJ2-5, the V gene TRBV28; 12 bases map to TRBD2. The CDR3 consists of 17 residues. The V gene's germline CDR1 is MDHEN and CDR2 SYDVKM. V shed 3 bases and J 4 bases; nucleotides not matched to a gene: 9. The CDR3 loop is CASSLTSGSLPIETQYF. CDR3 nucleotides: TGTGCCAGCAGTTTGACTAGCGGGAGCCTCCCCATAGAGACCCAGTACTTC. The variable domain in full, completed from reference TRBV28 and TRBJ2-5, reads DVKVTQSSRYLVKRTGEKVFLECVQDMDHENMFWYRQDPGLGLRLIYFSYDVKMKEKGDIPEGYSVSREKKERFSLILESASTNQTSMYLCASSLTSGSLPIETQYFGPGTRLLVL.

The rearrangement joins TRBV18 to TRBJ1-4, with TRBD1 matching over 10 bases. With 2 bases clipped from V and 4 bases from J, the junction kept 7 bases outside the gene matches. In germline, CDR1 is KGHSH, CDR2 LQKENI. This CDR3 has 17 residues. CDR3 nucleotide sequence: TGTGCCAGCTCACCAATATCGACAGGGGGCAATAATGAAAAACTGTTTTTT. It yields the protein CASSPISTGGNNEKLFF.

CDR3 coding DNA: TGTGCCAGCAGACGACTAAGCGGGAGGGCCGGAGGAGATACGCAGTATTTT. Its translation: CASRRLSGRAGGDTQYF. V usage is TRBV6-6 and J usage is TRBJ2-3, with 10 positions matching TRBD2. Unmatched junction bases numbered 14, after V lost 6 bases and J lost 5 bases. The CDR3 has 17 amino acids. The germline V gene encodes CDR1 MNHNY and CDR2 SVGAGI (reference sequence).

The chain is built from TRBV19 and TRBJ1-6, with no clear D. The CDR3 sequence is 16 residues long. The germline V gene encodes CDR1 LNHDA and CDR2 SQIVND (reference sequence). V was cut by 3 bases and J by 8 bases, with 17 bases left in between. CDR3 region: CASSIKPTVRDSPLHF. CDR3 bases: TGTGCCAGTAGTATCAAGCCAACAGTGAGGGATTCACCCCTCCACTTT.

The chain has TRBV7-9 and TRBJ2-3; 8 bases are shared with TRBD1. The CDR3 has 15 amino acids. V gave up 3 bases and J gave up 4 bases; unmatched junction bases: 6. Germline V gives CDR1 SEHNR, CDR2 FQNEAQ (reference sequence). The CDR3 DNA reads TGTGCCAGCAGCTTTCTAGGACAGGGTTCAGATACGCAGTATTTT. Its translation is CASSFLGQGSDTQYF.

V gene TRBV4-1 combines with J gene TRBJ1-2; 11 bases match TRBD1. V lost 0 bases, J lost 7 bases, and 7 bases stayed unmatched. The V gene's germline CDR1 is MGHRA and CDR2 YSYEKL. CDR3 length: 16 residues. The CDR3 sequence is CASSQEMDRGRRGYTF. The CDR3, as DNA: TGCGCCAGCAGCCAAGAGATGGACAGGGGGCGTCGTGGCTACACCTTC.

This rearrangement joins TRBV7-8 to TRBJ1-5; D remains unclear. Germline V gene sequence: CDR1 SGHVS, CDR2 FQNEAQ. Trimming cost V 6 bases and J 2 bases, with 14 bases left between them. This CDR3 contains 15 residues. CDR3 region: CASSPSEGGNQPQHF. CDR3 DNA sequence: TGTGCCAGCAGTCCGAGTGAGGGAGGCAATCAGCCCCAGCATTTT.

This chain connects TRBV5-4 to TRBJ1-1, with D unresolved. Trimming left V 1 base short and J 0 bases short, with 10 bases between. This CDR3 is built from 15 residues. CDR1 is SGHNT and CDR2 is YYREEE in the germline V gene (reference sequence). The CDR3 region has the DNA TGTGCCAGCAGCTTGCCAAGCACCATGAACACTGAAGCTTTCTTT. Its translation is CASSLPSTMNTEAFF.

The rearrangement uses TRBV6-1 and TRBJ1-5; tentative D call: TRBD1 (5 bases). Trimming took 0 bases from V and 6 from J, leaving 12 bases between them. Germline assignment: CDR1 MNHNS and CDR2 SASEGT. This CDR3 region has 15 residues. CDR3 sequence (DNA): TGTGCCAGCAGTGAAGCTCGGGGGGAGGTTCAGCCCCAGCATTTT. Translating it yields CASSEARGEVQPQHF.

The chain is built from TRBV10-1 and TRBJ2-1, with 8 bases lining up with TRBD2. The germline V gene has CDR1 WNHNN and CDR2 SYGVQD (reference sequence). The CDR3 totals 15 residues. V was pared by 3 bases and J by 9 bases, with 10 bases of the junction left unmatched. The DNA of the CDR3 is TGCGCCAGCAGTGACCGGGCGGGGGGCCCGGGTGAGCAGTTCTTC. This translates into CASSDRAGGPGEQFF.

The rearrangement joins TRBV3-1 (or the pseudogene TRBV3-2) to TRBJ1-1, with D possibly being TRBD1 (6 bases). Germline V gene sequence: CDR1 LGHDT, CDR2 YNNKEL (reference sequence). Trimming removed 1 base at V and 5 bases at J, with 20 bases between. The CDR3 covers 17 residues. The CDR3 DNA is TGTGCCAGCAGCCAAGGACGCGGGGGGCGTTTTCGGACTGAAGCTTTCTTT. It translates to CASSQGRGGRFRTEAFF.

The chain has TRBV2 and TRBJ1-5, with D uncertain. From germline, CDR1 is SNHLY and CDR2 FYNNEI. The V gene lost 8 bases and the J gene lost 1 base, with 6 bases spanning the gap. CDR3 length: 12 amino acids. The CDR3: CASAYSNQPQHF. The CDR3 DNA sequence: TGTGCCAGCGCCTACAGCAATCAGCCCCAGCATTTT.

The V gene is TRBV11-3, the J gene TRBJ2-1; D might be TRBD2 (5 bases). CDR1 and CDR2 from the germline V gene are SGHNT and YENEEA. The CDR3 covers 17 residues. The germline V and J ends were trimmed by 0 bases and 10 bases, with 22 bases remaining between them. The CDR3 DNA is TGTGCCAGCAGCTTAGATGGAGTTGGGCTAGCCGGGAAGGAGCAGTTCTTC. This encodes CASSLDGVGLAGKEQFF.

The chain has TRBV6-5 and TRBJ1-5, with TRBD1 identical over 11 bases. CDR1 is MNHEY, CDR2 SVGAGI, per germline. The V gene end was trimmed by 7 bases and the J gene end by 7 bases; junction bases not matched to a gene: 9. This CDR3 contains 15 residues. The CDR3 region has the DNA TGTGCCAGCAACCCCTCCGGGACAGGGGGACAGCCCCAGCATTTT. It is translated as CASNPSGTGGQPQHF.

The chain has TRBV19 and TRBJ1-4; a weak D match, TRBD1 (5 bases). Germline CDR1 reads LNHDA; CDR2 reads SQIVND (reference sequence). V was clipped by 3 bases and J by 8 bases, with 16 bases between them. CDR3 size: 15 residues. The CDR3 region is CASSIWGRVDEKLFF. CDR3 sequence (DNA): TGTGCCAGTAGTATTTGGGGCAGGGTAGACGAAAAACTGTTTTTT.

This chain uses TRBV25-1 with TRBJ2-7; TRBD1 is a possible D gene (6 bases). The CDR3 extends over 12 amino acids. The germline V gene has CDR1 MGHDK and CDR2 SYGVNS. Trimming removed 7 bases at V and 3 bases at J, with 10 bases between. The CDR3 loop is CASNRAGYEQYF. The CDR3 DNA reads TGTGCCAGCAACAGGGCCGGCTACGAGCAGTACTTC.

The chain carries TRBV10-2 and TRBJ1-5; 10 bases line up with TRBD1. CDR3 length equals 14 residues. With 4 bases clipped from V and 7 bases from J, the junction kept 4 bases outside the gene matches. Looked up from germline, CDR1 is WSHSY and CDR2 is SAAADI. CDR3 DNA sequence: TGCGCCAGCAGTGCGGGACAGGGGTTCCAGCCCCAGCATTTT. It translates to CASSAGQGFQPQHF.

V and J are TRBV5-1 and TRBJ2-7; D is uncertain. This CDR3 has 11 residues. Germline V CDR1 and CDR2: SGHRS, YFSETQ. With 1 base removed from V and 5 bases from J, the gap between germline ends came to 4 bases. The CDR3 loop is CASSLLHEQYF. The CDR3 coding sequence is TGCGCCAGCAGCTTGCTCCACGAGCAGTACTTC.

The chain combines TRBV5-6 with TRBJ2-3; 9 nucleotides align to TRBD1. The germline V gene encodes CDR1 SGHDT and CDR2 YYEEEE. V lost 5 bases and J lost 2; bases outside the gene matches: 6. CDR3 length: 15 residues. The CDR3 nucleotides are TGTGCCAGCAGGTCCGGGACAGGGTTCACAGATACGCAGTATTTT. Its protein product is CASRSGTGFTDTQYF.

The V call is TRBV5-4, the J call TRBJ2-7, with TRBD1 identical over 7 bases. V shed 3 bases and J 1 base; nucleotides not matched to a gene: 7. Germline lookup yields CDR1 SGHNT and CDR2 YYREEE (reference sequence). The length of the CDR3 is 15 residues. The CDR3 is CASSSGMTGSYEQYF. Here the CDR3 DNA reads TGTGCCAGCAGCTCGGGCATGACAGGGTCCTACGAGCAGTACTTC.

This chain links TRBV27 with TRBJ2-1; 9 bases fit TRBD1. After removal of 0 bases from V and 6 bases from J, the junction contained 6 bases not matched to a gene. The CDR3 has 16 amino acids. Germline-derived CDR1 and CDR2 are MNHEY and SMNVEV (reference sequence). The CDR3 coding sequence is TGTGCCAGCAGTTTATCGGCACAGGGGGCAAGCAATGAGCAGTTCTTC. This encodes CASSLSAQGASNEQFF.

The V call is TRBV9, the J call TRBJ1-3; perhaps TRBD1 as D (6 bases). With 0 bases removed from V and 0 bases from J, the gap between germline ends came to 10 bases. From germline, CDR1 is SGDLS and CDR2 YYNGEE. The CDR3 covers 16 residues. The CDR3 loop reads CASSVGGRGSGNTIYF. The CDR3 DNA follows: TGTGCCAGCAGCGTAGGCGGCAGGGGCTCTGGAAACACCATATATTTT.

V gene TRBV13 combines with J gene TRBJ1-2; no clear D gene. The germline gives CDR1 PRHDT, CDR2 FYEKMQ (reference sequence). This CDR3 is 14 amino acids long. Trimming took 3 bases from V and 0 from J, leaving 8 bases between them. The CDR3 sequence is CASSLVRSNYGYTF. CDR3 DNA: TGTGCCAGCAGCTTGGTTCGGTCTAACTATGGCTACACCTTC.

The chain is built from TRBV2 and TRBJ1-5, with D unclear. Germline values: CDR1 SNHLY, CDR2 FYNNEI. This CDR3 contains 15 residues. The V gene lost 3 bases and the J gene lost 0 bases, with 9 bases spanning the gap. CDR3 amino acids: CASSEGGYSNQPQHF. CDR3 DNA: TGTGCCAGCAGTGAGGGAGGTTATAGCAATCAGCCCCAGCATTTT.

To note about this clone: One junction end does not reproduce the germline sequence, and a read error may be involved. The CDR3 loop reads CASSERVGSGNTIYF. For the CDR3, the DNA is TGTGCTAGCAGCGAGCGGGTGGGTTCTGGAAACACCATATATTTT. The rearrangement joins TRBV7-7 to TRBJ1-3; D is unresolved. CDR1 SSHAT and CDR2 FNYEAQ come from the germline V gene (reference sequence). This CDR3 region has 15 residues.

This clone has only one observation. The chain joins TRBV10-2 to TRBJ1-1, with TRBD1 matching 7 bases. CDR1 is WSHSY and CDR2 is SAAADI in the germline V gene. CDR3 size: 15 residues. The J segment lost 0 bases and the V segment lost 6 bases, leaving 7 bases of the junction unmatched. The CDR3 DNA is TGCGCCAGCAGGCAAGTCGGGACAGTGAACACTGAAGCTTTCTTT. Translated: CASRQVGTVNTEAFF.

This rearrangement joins TRBV29-1 to TRBJ2-4; D unclear. Germline V gene sequence: CDR1 SQVTM, CDR2 ANQGSEA. V was cut by 0 bases and J by 0 bases, with 9 bases left in between. The CDR3 is made up of 15 amino acids. CDR3 protein: CSVEDRGKAKNIQYF. The DNA of the CDR3 is TGCAGCGTTGAAGATCGAGGAAAAGCCAAAAACATTCAGTACTTC.